This T cell receptor (beta chain) was recorded in a study of cytomegalovirus exposure and HLA in healthy donors. TCRdb's copy holds only in-frame clones and misses some; the assay was immunoSEQ multiplex PCR. The table includes 300,000 to 400,000 clones, nearly 90% detected once. Sequencing was performed on PBMCs. This clonotype was obtained from a man aged 25-45 years in good health and CMV-seronegative.

The CDR3 coding sequence is TGTGCCAGCAGGGTCGGGGGGACTGAAGCTTTCTTT. Its translation is CASRVGGTEAFF. The chain is built from TRBV6-1 and TRBJ1-1; weak D call: TRBD1 (5 bases). V was cut by 6 bases and J by 5 bases, with 10 bases left in between. The length of the CDR3 is 12 residues. Germline V CDR1 and CDR2: MNHNS, SASEGT.